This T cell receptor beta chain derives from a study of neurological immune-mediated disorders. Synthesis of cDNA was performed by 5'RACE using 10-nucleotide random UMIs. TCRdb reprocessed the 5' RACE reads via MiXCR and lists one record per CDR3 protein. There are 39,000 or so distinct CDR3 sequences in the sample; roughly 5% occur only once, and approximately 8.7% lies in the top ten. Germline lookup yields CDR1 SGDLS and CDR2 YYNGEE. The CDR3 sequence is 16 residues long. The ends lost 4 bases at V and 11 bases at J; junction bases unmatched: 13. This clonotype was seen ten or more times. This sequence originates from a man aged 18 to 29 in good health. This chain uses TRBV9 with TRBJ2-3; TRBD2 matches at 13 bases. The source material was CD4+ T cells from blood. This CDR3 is CASSSGPGLAGYGQYF. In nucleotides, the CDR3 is TGTGCCAGCAGCTCGGGACCGGGACTAGCGGGGTATGGGCAGTATTTT.